Below, 16 T cell receptor beta chains from the same sample are listed, as sequenced in a study of T cell responses to AZD1222 COVID-19 vaccine. TCRdb's copy holds only in-frame clones and misses some; the assay was immunoSEQ multiplex PCR. Counted here are 140,000 to 150,000 clones, approximately 91% occurring once; the ten biggest clones make up 3.8%. The starting material was peripheral blood, obtained 28 days after the second AZD1222 dose. Every receptor here comes from an adult who received the AZD1222 COVID-19 vaccine.

This clone was found a few times. The chain is built from TRBV11-3 and TRBJ2-7; D is unclear. The V and J ends lost 0 bases and 0 bases respectively, with 9 bases between them. The CDR3 totals 15 residues. CDR1 and CDR2 from the germline V gene are SGHNT and YENEEA. The chain's CDR3 is CASSLDRSGSYEQYF. The CDR3 DNA reads TGTGCCAGCAGCTTAGATCGGTCCGGCTCCTACGAGCAGTACTTC.

This chain uses TRBV7-9 with TRBJ2-1; TRBD2 agrees at 7 bases. Looked up from germline, CDR1 is SEHNR and CDR2 is FQNEAQ (reference sequence). The CDR3 is 12 residues long. The V and J ends lost 5 bases and 7 bases, in that order; junction bases with no gene match: 2. The CDR3 DNA is TGTGCCAGCAGCCCCGGGGGGAATGAGCAGTTCTTC. Translating it yields CASSPGGNEQFF.

The chain recombines TRBV5-6 with TRBJ1-1; 11 bases are shared with TRBD1. This CDR3 spans 14 amino acids. Trimming removed 6 bases from V and 6 bases from J; junction bases left unmatched: 7. Germline values: CDR1 SGHDT, CDR2 YYEEEE. The CDR3 nucleotides are TGTGCCAGCACTAAGGACAGGGGGCTTTCTGAAGCTTTCTTT. Its translation: CASTKDRGLSEAFF.

The chain couples TRBV14 to TRBJ1-1; D unresolved. The CDR3 length is 15 residues. The V end was cut by 2 bases, the J end by 0 bases, with 10 bases between. The germline V gene has CDR1 SGHDN and CDR2 FVKESK. The CDR3 DNA reads as TGTGCCAGCAGCCAATCTAGCCTTCTGAACACTGAAGCTTTCTTT. Encoded protein: CASSQSSLLNTEAFF.

The chain joins TRBV18 to TRBJ2-7, with 9 positions matching TRBD2. V lost 6 bases to trimming and J lost 7 bases; unmatched junction nucleotides: 10. The germline CDR1 and CDR2 sequences are KGHSH and LQKENI. This CDR3 is built from 14 residues. The CDR3 nucleotides are TGTGCCAGCTCGGTGCGGACTAGCGACCTGGAGCAGTACTTC. Its translation: CASSVRTSDLEQYF.

The chain is built from TRBV9 and TRBJ2-7; D gene ambiguous. This CDR3 has 12 residues. Germline CDR1 reads SGDLS; CDR2 reads YYNGEE. V lost 3 bases to trimming and J lost 2 bases, with 6 bases between them. CDR3 sequence: CASSDGTYEQYF. CDR3 nucleotides: TGTGCCAGCAGCGACGGAACCTACGAGCAGTACTTC. The variable domain in full, with the rest retrieved from reference TRBV9 and TRBJ2-7, is DSGVTQTPKHLITATGQRVTLRCSPRSGDLSVYWYQQSLDQGLQFLIQYYNGEERAKGNILERFSAQQFPDLHSELNLSSLELGDSALYFCASSDGTYEQYFGPGTRLTVT.

V gene TRBV7-9 combines with J gene TRBJ1-1; TRBD1 matches at 12 bases. Looked up from germline, CDR1 is SEHNR and CDR2 is FQNEAQ (reference sequence). The CDR3 loop spans 14 amino acids. V trimming: 5 bases; J trimming: 5 bases; junction bases outside the gene matches: 3. The CDR3 coding sequence is TGTGCCAGCAGCCTGGGACAGGGGGCAACTGAAGCTTTCTTT. Amino acids: CASSLGQGATEAFF. The full variable domain, completed using reference TRBV7-9 and TRBJ1-1, is DTGVSQNPRHKITKRGQNVTFRCDPISEHNRLYWYRQTLGQGPEFLTYFQNEAQLEKSRLLSDRFSAERPKGSFSTLEIQRTEQGDSAMYLCASSLGQGATEAFFGQGTRLTVV.

The CDR3 DNA is TGTGCCAGCAGTGAAAACGGTCGAGGCTACACCTTC. Translation gives CASSENGRGYTF. The V and J genes are TRBV6-1 and TRBJ1-2; no reliable D call. V lost 2 bases, J lost 8 bases, and 9 bases lay in between. This CDR3 has 12 amino acids. Germline V gene sequence: CDR1 MNHNS, CDR2 SASEGT.

The chain combines TRBV19 with TRBJ1-5, with 7 bases aligning to TRBD1. CDR1 and CDR2 from the germline V gene are LNHDA and SQIVND (reference sequence). The CDR3 is 13 residues long. V gave up 8 bases and J gave up 4 bases; unmatched junction bases: 5. The CDR3 region is CASEDRPNQPQHF. The CDR3 coding sequence is TGTGCCAGTGAGGACAGGCCTAATCAGCCCCAGCATTTT.

The J gene is TRBJ1-2, the V gene TRBV28, with TRBD1 matching over 7 bases. The ends lost 6 bases at V and 3 bases at J; junction bases unmatched: 10. Germline V gene lookup returns CDR1 MDHEN and CDR2 SYDVKM. This CDR3 spans 15 amino acids. The CDR3 DNA reads as TGTGCCAGCAGACCAGAGGGGGCTTGGTACTATGGCTACACCTTC. This encodes CASRPEGAWYYGYTF.

The chain joins TRBV30 to TRBJ2-3; 9 nucleotides match TRBD2. CDR3 length: 13 residues. Germline assignment: CDR1 GTSNPN and CDR2 SVGIG (reference sequence). With 3 bases clipped from V and 3 bases from J, the junction kept 1 base outside the gene matches. CDR3 sequence reads: CAWSLAGTDTQYF. Here the CDR3 DNA reads TGTGCCTGGAGCCTAGCGGGGACAGATACGCAGTATTTT.

The gene calls are TRBV19 and TRBJ1-2, with 10 bases fitting TRBD1. The CDR3 runs 14 residues. Trimming at V came to 1 base and at J to 8 bases, leaving 4 bases not matched to a gene. Germline CDR1 reads LNHDA; CDR2 reads SQIVND (reference sequence). The CDR3 sequence is CASSIGGTGDGYTF. The CDR3, as DNA: TGTGCCAGTAGTATAGGGGGGACAGGGGACGGCTACACCTTC.

The chain is built from TRBV11-3 and TRBJ1-4; D unresolved. The CDR3 consists of 16 residues. Trimming removed 1 base at V and 0 bases at J, with 9 bases between. Germline loops: CDR1 SGHNT, CDR2 YENEEA. CDR3 residues: CASSLGVRATNEKLFF. The CDR3 coding sequence is TGTGCCAGCAGCTTAGGAGTTCGGGCAACTAATGAAAAACTGTTTTTT. Combining the CDR3 with reference TRBV11-3 and TRBJ1-4 gives the whole variable domain EAGVVQSPRYKIIEKKQPVAFWCNPISGHNTLYWYLQNLGQGPELLIRYENEEAVDDSQLPKDRFSAERLKGVDSTLKIQPAELGDSAVYLCASSLGVRATNEKLFFGSGTQLSVL.

The genes are TRBV19 and TRBJ2-2; D is perhaps TRBD1 (5 bases). Germline CDR1 reads LNHDA; CDR2 reads SQIVND (reference sequence). The CDR3 covers 15 residues. The V end was cut by 10 bases, the J end by 4 bases, with 19 bases between. The CDR3 sequence is CAISPAGSGTGELFF. The CDR3 coding sequence is TGTGCCATCTCACCTGCAGGGTCCGGCACCGGGGAGCTGTTTTTT.

This chain uses TRBV2 with TRBJ2-5; D may be TRBD1 (5 bases). In germline, CDR1 is SNHLY, CDR2 FYNNEI. CDR3 length: 12 amino acids. The ends were cut back, 4 bases at V and 9 bases at J, with 12 bases in the middle. For the CDR3, the DNA is TGTGCCAGCAGTGGACAGTCGGGCGCCCAGTACTTC. This codes for CASSGQSGAQYF.

V and J are TRBV7-9 and TRBJ1-1; D possibly corresponds to TRBD1 (5 bases). The CDR3 runs to 13 residues. The V end was cut by 4 bases, the J end by 11 bases, with 17 bases between. Germline CDR1 is SEHNR and CDR2 is FQNEAQ (reference sequence). Written as DNA, the CDR3 is TGTGCCAGCAGCTCCGTCGGGGGGGGTGAGGCTTTCTTT. It translates to CASSSVGGGEAFF.